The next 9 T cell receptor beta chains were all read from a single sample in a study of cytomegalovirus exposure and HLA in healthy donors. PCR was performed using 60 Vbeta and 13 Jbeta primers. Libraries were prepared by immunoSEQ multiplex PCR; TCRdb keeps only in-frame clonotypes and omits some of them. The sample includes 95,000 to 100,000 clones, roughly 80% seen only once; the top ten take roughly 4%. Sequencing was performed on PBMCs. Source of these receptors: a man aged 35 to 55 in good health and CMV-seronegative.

This CDR3 is CASGLKGGGIEKLFF. The CDR3 nucleotides are TGTGCTAGTGGTTTGAAGGGAGGGGGGATCGAGAAACTGTTTTTT. The chain links TRBV12-5 to TRBJ1-4; D is perhaps TRBD1 (6 bases). The CDR3 runs 15 residues. Germline CDR1 and CDR2: LGHNT and FRNRAP. V lost 2 bases and J lost 11, with 18 bases in between.

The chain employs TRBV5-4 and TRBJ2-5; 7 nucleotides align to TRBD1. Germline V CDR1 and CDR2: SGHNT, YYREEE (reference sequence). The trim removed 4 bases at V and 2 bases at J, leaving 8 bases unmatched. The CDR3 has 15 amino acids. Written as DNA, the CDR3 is TGTGCCAGCAGCCCGGGACAGCTAGATCAAGAGACCCAGTACTTC. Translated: CASSPGQLDQETQYF.

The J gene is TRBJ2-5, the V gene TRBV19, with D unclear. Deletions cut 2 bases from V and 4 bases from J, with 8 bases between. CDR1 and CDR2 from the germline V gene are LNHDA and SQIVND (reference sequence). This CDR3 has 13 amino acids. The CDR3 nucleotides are TGTGCCAGTAGTATAACCCCCGGAGAGACCCAGTACTTC. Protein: CASSITPGETQYF. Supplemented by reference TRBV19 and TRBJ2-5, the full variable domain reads DGGITQSPKYLFRKEGQNVTLSCEQNLNHDAMYWYRQDPGQGLRLIYYSQIVNDFQKGDIAEGYSVSREKKESFPLTVTSAQKNPTAFYLCASSITPGETQYFGPGTRLLVL.

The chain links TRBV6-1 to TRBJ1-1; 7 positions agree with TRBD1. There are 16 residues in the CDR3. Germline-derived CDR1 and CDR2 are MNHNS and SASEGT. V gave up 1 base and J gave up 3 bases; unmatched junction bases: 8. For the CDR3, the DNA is TGTGCCAGCAGTGAAGGGAGGGGGCGAGAGGACACTGAAGCTTTCTTT. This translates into CASSEGRGREDTEAFF.

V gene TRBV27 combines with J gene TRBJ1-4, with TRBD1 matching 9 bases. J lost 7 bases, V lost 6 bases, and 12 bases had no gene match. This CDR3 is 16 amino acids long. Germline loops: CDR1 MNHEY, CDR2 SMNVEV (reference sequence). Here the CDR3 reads CASSRRTGAVGEKLFF. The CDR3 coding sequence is TGTGCCAGCAGCCGACGGACAGGGGCAGTGGGTGAAAAACTGTTTTTT.

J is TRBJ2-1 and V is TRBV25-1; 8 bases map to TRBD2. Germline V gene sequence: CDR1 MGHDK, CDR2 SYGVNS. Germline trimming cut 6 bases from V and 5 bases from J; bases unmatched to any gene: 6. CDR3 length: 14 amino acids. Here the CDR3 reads CASRTGGGNNEQFF. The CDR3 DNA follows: TGTGCCAGCAGAACGGGGGGGGGAAACAATGAGCAGTTCTTC.

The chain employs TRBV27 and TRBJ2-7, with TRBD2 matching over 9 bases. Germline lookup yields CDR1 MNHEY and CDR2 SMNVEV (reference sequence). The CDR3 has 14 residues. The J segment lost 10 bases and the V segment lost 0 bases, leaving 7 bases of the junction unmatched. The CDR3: CASSLSAGGHLQYV. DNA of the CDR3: TGTGCCAGCAGTTTATCAGCGGGGGGACATCTCCAGTACGTC.

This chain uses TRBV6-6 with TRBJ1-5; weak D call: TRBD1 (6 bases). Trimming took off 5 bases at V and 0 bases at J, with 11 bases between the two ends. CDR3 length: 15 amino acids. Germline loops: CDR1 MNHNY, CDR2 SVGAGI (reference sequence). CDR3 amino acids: CASSIQGDSNQPQHF. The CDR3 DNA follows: TGTGCCAGCAGTATACAGGGAGATAGCAATCAGCCCCAGCATTTT.

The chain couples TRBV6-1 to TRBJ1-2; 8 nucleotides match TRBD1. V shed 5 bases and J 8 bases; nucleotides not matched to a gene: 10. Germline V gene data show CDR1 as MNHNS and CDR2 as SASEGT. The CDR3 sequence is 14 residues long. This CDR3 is CASSPGQVLGGYTF. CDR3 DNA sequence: TGTGCCAGCAGTCCGGGACAGGTCCTCGGGGGCTACACCTTC.